This T cell receptor beta chain was captured by sequencing in a study of T cell clonotyping in hematopoietic cell transplantation. Study results and limitations: After transplant, recipient diversity fell while pathologically expanded clonotypes grew through day 180. At the given depth, recipient repertoires were over 97% de novo clonotypes.

This CDR3 has 16 amino acids. V was pared by 4 bases and J by 9 bases, with 15 bases of the junction left unmatched. Per germline, CDR1 SGHDN and CDR2 FVKESK. On this clone: As yet, its antigen is unknown.

Recipients were bled about 28 days pretransplant and at posttransplant days 30, 100, 180. Some clones are missing from TCRdb's copy, which holds only in-frame ones; the method was immunoSEQ multiplex PCR. Of roughly 30,000 clones in the sample, about 93% were seen once. The source was PBMCs, collected 100 days after allogeneic stem cell transplant. This chain connects TRBV14 to TRBJ2-3; TRBD1 matches 8 bases. This clonotype was obtained from a female patient aged 50 to 60 who had an allogeneic stem cell transplant from a related donor, so the T cells may come from the graft donor. Some clones in this sample may be carry-over from other donors' samples. Here the CDR3 reads CASSLHSGQGPGTQYF. In DNA form, the CDR3 reads TGTGCCAGCAGCCTACATTCAGGACAGGGTCCCGGGACGCAGTATTTT.